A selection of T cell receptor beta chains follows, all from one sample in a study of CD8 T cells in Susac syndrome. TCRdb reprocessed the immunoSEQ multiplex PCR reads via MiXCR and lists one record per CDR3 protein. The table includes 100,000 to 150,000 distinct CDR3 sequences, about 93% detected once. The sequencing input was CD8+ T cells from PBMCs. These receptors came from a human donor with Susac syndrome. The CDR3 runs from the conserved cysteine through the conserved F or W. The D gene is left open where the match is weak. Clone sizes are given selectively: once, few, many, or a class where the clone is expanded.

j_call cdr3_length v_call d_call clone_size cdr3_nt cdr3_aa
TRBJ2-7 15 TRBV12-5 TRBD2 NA TGTGCTAGTGGTTTGTTAGCGGGGGGCTCCTACGAGCAGTACTTC CASGLLAGGSYEQYF
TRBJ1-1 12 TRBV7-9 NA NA TGTGCCAGCAGCTTAGAGAGCCCTGAAGCTTTCTTT CASSLESPEAFF
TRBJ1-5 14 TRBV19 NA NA TGTGCCAGTAGTGGCTGGTTAGGAGGTCAGCCCCAGCATTTT CASSGWLGGQPQHF
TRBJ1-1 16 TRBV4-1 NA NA TGCGCCAGCAGCCAAACCCGGACAGAGAGGAACACTGAAGCTTTCTTT CASSQTRTERNTEAFF
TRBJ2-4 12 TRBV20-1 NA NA TGCAGTGCCAACACCGGCGGAAACATTCAGTACTTC CSANTGGNIQYF
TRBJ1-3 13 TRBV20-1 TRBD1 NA TGCAGTGCTAGTCAGGGGGATAGAAACACCATATATTTT CSASQGDRNTIYF
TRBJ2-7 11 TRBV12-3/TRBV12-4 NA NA TGTGCCAGCGGATTCTTGGGTGAGCAGTACTTC CASGFLGEQYF
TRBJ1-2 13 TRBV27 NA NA TGTGCCAGCAGAACACAGGGTACCGATGGCTACACCTTC CASRTQGTDGYTF
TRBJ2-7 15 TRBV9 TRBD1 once TGTGCCAGCAGCGCCGGGACAGGCCCCCGACGCGAACAGTACTTC CASSAGTGPRREQYF
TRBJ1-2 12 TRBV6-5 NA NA TGTGCCAGCAGTCCCCGGGCCCTGAGGTACACCTTC CASSPRALRYTF
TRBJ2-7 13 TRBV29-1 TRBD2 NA TGCAGCGTTGAAGCGGGGGGCTCCTACGAGCAGTACTTC CSVEAGGSYEQYF
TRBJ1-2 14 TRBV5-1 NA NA TGCGCCAGCAGACCCTCCGGGGGGAACTATGGCTACACCTTC CASRPSGGNYGYTF
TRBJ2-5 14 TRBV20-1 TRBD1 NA TGCAGTGCTAGACCACACAGGGGGCAAGAGACCCAGTACTTC CSARPHRGQETQYF
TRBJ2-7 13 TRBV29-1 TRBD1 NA TGCAGCGTTGAGGGGACAGGCCCCTACGAGCAGTACTTC CSVEGTGPYEQYF
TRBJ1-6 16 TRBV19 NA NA TGTGCCAGTAGTATGGACCGGGTCGGCAGGAATTCACCCCTCCACTTT CASSMDRVGRNSPLHF
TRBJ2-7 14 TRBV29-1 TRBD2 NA TGCAGCGTTCAAACGGGGCGGGGGGCCTACGAGCAGTACTTC CSVQTGRGAYEQYF
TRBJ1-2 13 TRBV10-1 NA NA TGCGCCAGCAGTGAGCAGGGCCCCTATGGCTACACCTTC CASSEQGPYGYTF
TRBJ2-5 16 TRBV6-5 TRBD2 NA TGTGCCAGCAGTTCAACTAGCGGGGGGGCCCGGGAGACCCAGTACTTC CASSSTSGGARETQYF
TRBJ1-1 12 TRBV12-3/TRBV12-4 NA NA TGTGCCAGCACCGACATGAACACTGAAGCTTTCTTT CASTDMNTEAFF
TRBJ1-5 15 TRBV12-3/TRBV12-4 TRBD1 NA TGTGCCAGCAGTTTCGGCGGACAGGGGGGGCAGCCCCAGCATTTT CASSFGGQGGQPQHF
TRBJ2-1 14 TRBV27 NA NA TGTGCCAGCAGTCCTGAGATGGGGGGACGCCGCGGAGTCTTC CASSPEMGGRRGVF
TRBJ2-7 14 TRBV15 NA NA TGTGCCACCAGCAGAGATCGAGCCAGGGCCGAGCAGTACTTC CATSRDRARAEQYF
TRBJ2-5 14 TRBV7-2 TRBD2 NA TGTGCCAGCAGCGGAAGCGGGGCTCAAGAGACCCAGTACTTC CASSGSGAQETQYF
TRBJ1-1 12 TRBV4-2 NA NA TGTGCCAGCAGCAAAGACAGAATGGAAGCTTTCTTT CASSKDRMEAFF
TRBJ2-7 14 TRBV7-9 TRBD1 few TGTGCCAGCAGCGGTCCGGGACAGGGTTACGAGCAGTACTTC CASSGPGQGYEQYF
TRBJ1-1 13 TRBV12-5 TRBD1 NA TGTGCTAGTGGTTTGACAGGGGTTGGTGAAGCTTTCTTT CASGLTGVGEAFF
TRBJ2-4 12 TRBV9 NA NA TGTGCCAGCAGCGCGGACTCGAACATTCAGTACTTC CASSADSNIQYF
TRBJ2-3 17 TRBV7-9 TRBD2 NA TGTGCCAGCAGCCCCCCGACTAGCGGGGGGGTAACAGATACGCAGTATTTT CASSPPTSGGVTDTQYF
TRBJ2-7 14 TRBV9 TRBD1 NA TGTGCCAGCAGCGTATGGGGGACAGACTACGAGCAGTACTTC CASSVWGTDYEQYF
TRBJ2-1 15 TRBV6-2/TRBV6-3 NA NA TGTGCCAGCAGTCAAGGCGGGACCCGCTACAATGAGCAGTTCTTC CASSQGGTRYNEQFF
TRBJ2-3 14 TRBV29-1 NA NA TGCAGCGTTGAAGATCCCTACAGCACAGATACGCAGTATTTT CSVEDPYSTDTQYF
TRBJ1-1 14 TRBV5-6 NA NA TGTGCCAGCAGCTCGCAGTCCGGGAACACTGAAGCTTTCTTT CASSSQSGNTEAFF